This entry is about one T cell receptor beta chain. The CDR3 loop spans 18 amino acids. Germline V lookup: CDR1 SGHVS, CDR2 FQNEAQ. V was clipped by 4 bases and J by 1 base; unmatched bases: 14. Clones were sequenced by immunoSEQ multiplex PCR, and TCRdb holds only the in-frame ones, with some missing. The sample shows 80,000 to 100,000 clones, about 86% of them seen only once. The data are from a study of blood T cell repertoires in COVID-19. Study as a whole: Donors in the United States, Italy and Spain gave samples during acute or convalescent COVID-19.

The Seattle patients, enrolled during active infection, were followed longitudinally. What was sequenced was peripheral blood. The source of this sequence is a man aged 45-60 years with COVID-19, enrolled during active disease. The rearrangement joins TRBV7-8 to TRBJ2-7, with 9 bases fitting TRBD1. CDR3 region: CASSSARLLGQGSYEQYF. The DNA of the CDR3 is TGTGCCAGCAGCTCGGCGCGCTTGTTAGGACAGGGGTCCTACGAGCAGTACTTC.